This paragraph reports one TCR beta chain. Its specificity is not known. The germline V gene encodes CDR1 LGHDT and CDR2 YNNKEL (reference sequence). CDR3 length equals 15 residues. The V end was cut by 3 bases, the J end by 8 bases, with 16 bases between. The source of the sample is a study of T cell responses to AZD1222 COVID-19 vaccine. Study-wide findings and caveats: Of the AZD1222 recipients, only six or seven were seropositive at baseline. Females outnumbered males among donors, who were mostly white British; clonal diversity was possibly underestimated.

Profiled with immunoSEQ multiplex PCR; TCRdb holds only in-frame clones, not every one. The sample contains 170,000 or so clones, less than 95% of which appear only once. The sequencing used peripheral blood, collected on day 0 of AZD1222 vaccination. The source is an adult in good health. The chain recombines TRBV3-1 (or the pseudogene TRBV3-2) with TRBJ1-4; a weak D match, TRBD1 (6 bases). The CDR3 nucleotides are TGTGCCAGCAGCCAGAGAGAGGGGGGTTCGGAAAAACTGTTTTTT. Protein: CASSQREGGSEKLFF.